A selection of T cell receptor beta chains follows, all from one sample in a study of beta chain features in type 1 diabetes. Sequenced by immunoSEQ multiplex PCR; TCRdb stores in-frame clones only, minus some. The sample has hundreds of thousands of clones, 25% to 35% seen once. The sequenced material came from naive CD4+ T cells from blood. The receptors originated from a man between 18 and 29 years old in good health. Each CDR3 is given with its conserved first and last residue. D genes are given only for firm matches. The listing skips clone size in some rows; elsewhere it reads once, few, many or a size class.

clone size,V gene,J gene,D gene,CDR3 DNA,CDR3 protein
-,TRBV7-6,TRBJ2-1,-,TGTGCCAGCAGCTTACAGAATGAGCAGTTCTTC,CASSLQNEQFF
-,TRBV21-1,TRBJ2-4,-,TGTGCCAGCAGCACCCCGGGACAGGGGTTAGCCAAAAACATTCAGTACTTC,CASSTPGQGLAKNIQYF
few,TRBV18,TRBJ2-6,-,TGTGCCAGCTCACCACAAGGGGGTCCCTTCTCTGGGGCCAACGTCCTGACTTTC,CASSPQGGPFSGANVLTF
-,TRBV15,TRBJ2-2,-,TGTGCCACCAGCAGAGACCCCGGACATTACGGCGGGGAGCTGTTTTTT,CATSRDPGHYGGELFF
-,TRBV5-4,TRBJ2-1,TRBD2,TGTGCCAGCAGCTCACCCGGGCGAACTAGCGGGAGAGGAGGGTACAATGAGCAGTTCTTC,CASSSPGRTSGRGGYNEQFF
few,TRBV29-1,TRBJ2-5,-,TGCAGCGTTGAGGGGGCCAGTTTGGAAGAGACCCAGTACTTC,CSVEGASLEETQYF
once,TRBV27,TRBJ2-7,TRBD2,TGTGCCAGCAGTTTTTACCTAGCGGGAACCTACGAGCAGTACTTC,CASSFYLAGTYEQYF
-,TRBV11-1,TRBJ2-2,-,TGTGCCAGCAGCTTAGACAGGGCGAACACCGGGGAGCTGTTTTTT,CASSLDRANTGELFF
-,TRBV10-3,TRBJ2-1,-,TGTGCCATCAGTGAGTTTGGCGGGAATCCCTCCTACAATGAGCAGTTCTTC,CAISEFGGNPSYNEQFF
-,TRBV30,TRBJ1-5,-,TGTGCCTGGAGTGTACAAAGGGACTGGCCCAACAATCAGCCCCAGCATTTT,CAWSVQRDWPNNQPQHF
-,TRBV28,TRBJ2-7,TRBD2,TGTGCCAGCAGTCAGGGACTAGCGGGAGGCTACGAGCAGTACTTC,CASSQGLAGGYEQYF
-,TRBV5-1,TRBJ2-6,-,TGCGCCAGCAGCTTTCAAGCTGGGGCCAACGTCCTGACTTTC,CASSFQAGANVLTF
few,TRBV28,TRBJ2-7,TRBD1,TGTGCCAGCAGTCCAGGACAGGAGATACTCTACGAGCAGTACTTC,CASSPGQEILYEQYF
-,TRBV18,TRBJ2-1,-,TGTGCCAGCTCACCTGGGTATGAGCAGTTCTTC,CASSPGYEQFF
few,TRBV4-2,TRBJ1-1,-,TGTGCCAGCAGCCAGGCCTCGGGAGAGAACACTGAAGCTTTCTTT,CASSQASGENTEAFF
once,TRBV5-1,TRBJ2-1,-,TGCGCCAGCAGCTTGGGGCCTCCCAACAATGAGCAGTTCTTC,CASSLGPPNNEQFF
few,TRBV7-2,TRBJ2-5,-,TGTGCCAGCAGACCAGGCCCACAAGAGACCCAGTACTTC,CASRPGPQETQYF
-,TRBV28,TRBJ2-1,-,TGTGCCAGCAGAGAGCCGGGGGTCAATGAGCAGTTCTTC,CASREPGVNEQFF
-,TRBV27,TRBJ2-4,-,TGTGCCAGCACCGGGGTAGGGAAAAACATTCAGTACTTC,CASTGVGKNIQYF
few,TRBV4-3,TRBJ2-7,TRBD1,TGCGCCAGCAGCCAAGCCCCACAGGGGGCGCGGTACGAGCAGTACTTC,CASSQAPQGARYEQYF